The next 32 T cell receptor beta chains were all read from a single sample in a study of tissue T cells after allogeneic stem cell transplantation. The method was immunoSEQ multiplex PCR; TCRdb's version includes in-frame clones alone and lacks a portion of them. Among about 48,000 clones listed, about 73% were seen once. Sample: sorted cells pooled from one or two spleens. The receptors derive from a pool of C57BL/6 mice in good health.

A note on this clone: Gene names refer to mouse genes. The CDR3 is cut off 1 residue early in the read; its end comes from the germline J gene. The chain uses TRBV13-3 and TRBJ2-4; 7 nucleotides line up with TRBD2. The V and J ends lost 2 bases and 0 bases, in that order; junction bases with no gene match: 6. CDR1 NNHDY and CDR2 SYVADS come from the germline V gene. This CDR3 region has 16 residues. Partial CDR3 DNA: TGTGCCAGCAGTGAGGTCTCTGGGGGTAGTCAAAACACCTTGTAC. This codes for CASSEVSGGSQNTLY. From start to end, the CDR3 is CASSEVSGGSQNTLYF.

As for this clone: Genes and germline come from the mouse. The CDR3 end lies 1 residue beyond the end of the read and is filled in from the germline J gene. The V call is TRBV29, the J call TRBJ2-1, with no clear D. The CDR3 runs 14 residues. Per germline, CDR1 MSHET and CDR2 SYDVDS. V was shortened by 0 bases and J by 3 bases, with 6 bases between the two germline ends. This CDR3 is CASSLSHSYAEQFF. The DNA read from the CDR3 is TGTGCTAGCAGTTTATCTCACAGCTATGCTGAGCAGTTC.

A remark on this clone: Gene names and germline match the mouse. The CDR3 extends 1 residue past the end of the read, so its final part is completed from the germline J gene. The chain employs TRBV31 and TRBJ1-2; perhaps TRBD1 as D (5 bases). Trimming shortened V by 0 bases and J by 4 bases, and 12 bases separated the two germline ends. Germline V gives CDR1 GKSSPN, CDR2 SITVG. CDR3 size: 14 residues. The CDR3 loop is CAWSLSRDSSDYTF. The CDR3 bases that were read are TGTGCCTGGAGTCTCAGCAGGGATAGCTCCGACTACACC.

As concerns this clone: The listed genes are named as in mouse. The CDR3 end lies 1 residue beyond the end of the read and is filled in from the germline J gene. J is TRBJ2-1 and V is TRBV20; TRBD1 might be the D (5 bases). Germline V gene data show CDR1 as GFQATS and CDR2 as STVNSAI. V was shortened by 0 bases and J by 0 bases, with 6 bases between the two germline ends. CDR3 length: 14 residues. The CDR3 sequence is CGAREQVNYAEQFF. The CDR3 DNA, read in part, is TGTGGTGCTAGGGAACAGGTTAACTATGCTGAGCAGTTC.

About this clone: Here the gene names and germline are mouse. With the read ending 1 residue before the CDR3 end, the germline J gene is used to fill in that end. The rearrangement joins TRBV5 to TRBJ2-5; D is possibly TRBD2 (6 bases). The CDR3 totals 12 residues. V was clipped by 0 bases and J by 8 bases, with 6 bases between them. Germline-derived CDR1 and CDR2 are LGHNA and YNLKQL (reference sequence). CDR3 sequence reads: CASSQEGGTQYF. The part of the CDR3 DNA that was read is TGTGCCAGCAGCCAAGAGGGGGGCACCCAGTAC.

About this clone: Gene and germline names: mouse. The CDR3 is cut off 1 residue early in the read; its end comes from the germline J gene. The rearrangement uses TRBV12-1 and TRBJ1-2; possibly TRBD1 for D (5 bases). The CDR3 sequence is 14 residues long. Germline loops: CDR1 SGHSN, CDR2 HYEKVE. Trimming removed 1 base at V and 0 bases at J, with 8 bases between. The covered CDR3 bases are TGTGCCAGCTCTCTGGACACAACAAACTCCGACTACACC. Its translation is CASSLDTTNSDYT. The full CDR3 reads CASSLDTTNSDYTF.

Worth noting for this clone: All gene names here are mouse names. CDR3 DNA, as far as it was read: TGTGCCTGGAGTCTAGTTCACTGGGGGGTCGCAGAAACGCTGTAT. Its protein product is CAWSLVHWGVAETLY. The entire CDR3 is CAWSLVHWGVAETLYF. This chain uses TRBV31 with TRBJ2-3, with TRBD2 identical over 9 bases. Read data end 1 residue before the CDR3 end; the end is taken from the germline J gene. Germline assignment: CDR1 GKSSPN and CDR2 SITVG. The CDR3 contains 16 residues. The junction had 7 bases not matched to a gene; V was cut back by 0 bases and J by 3 bases.

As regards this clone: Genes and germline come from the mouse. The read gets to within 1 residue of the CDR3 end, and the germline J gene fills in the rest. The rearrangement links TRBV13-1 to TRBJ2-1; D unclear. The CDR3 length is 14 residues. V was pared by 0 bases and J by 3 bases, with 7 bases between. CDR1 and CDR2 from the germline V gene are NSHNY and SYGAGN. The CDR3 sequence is CASSDAPSYAEQFF. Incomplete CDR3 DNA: TGTGCCAGCAGTGATGCCCCTAGCTATGCTGAGCAGTTC.

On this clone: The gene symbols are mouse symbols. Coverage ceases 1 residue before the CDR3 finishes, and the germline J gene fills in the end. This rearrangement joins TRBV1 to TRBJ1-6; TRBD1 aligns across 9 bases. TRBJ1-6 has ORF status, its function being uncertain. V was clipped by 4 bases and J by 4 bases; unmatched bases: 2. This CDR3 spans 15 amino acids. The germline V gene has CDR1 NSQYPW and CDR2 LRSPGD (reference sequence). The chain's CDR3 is CTCSEGQGYNSPLYF. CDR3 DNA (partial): TGCACCTGCAGTGAGGGACAGGGTTATAATTCGCCCCTCTAC.

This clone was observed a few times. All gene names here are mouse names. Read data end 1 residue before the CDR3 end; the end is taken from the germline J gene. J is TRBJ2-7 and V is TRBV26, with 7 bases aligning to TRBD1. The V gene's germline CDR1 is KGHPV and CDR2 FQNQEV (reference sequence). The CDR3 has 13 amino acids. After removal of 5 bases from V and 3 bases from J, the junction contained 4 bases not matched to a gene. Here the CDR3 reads CASSTSGGYEQYF. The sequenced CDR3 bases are TGTGCCAGCAGTACATCAGGGGGCTATGAACAGTAC.

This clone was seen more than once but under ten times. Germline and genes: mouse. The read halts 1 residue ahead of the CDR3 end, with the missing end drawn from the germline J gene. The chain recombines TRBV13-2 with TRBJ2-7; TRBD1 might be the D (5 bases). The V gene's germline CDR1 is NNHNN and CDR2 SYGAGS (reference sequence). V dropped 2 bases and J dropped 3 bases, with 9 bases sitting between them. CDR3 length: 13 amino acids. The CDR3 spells CASGDPDNYEQYF. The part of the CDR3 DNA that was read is TGTGCCAGCGGTGACCCGGACAACTATGAACAGTAC.

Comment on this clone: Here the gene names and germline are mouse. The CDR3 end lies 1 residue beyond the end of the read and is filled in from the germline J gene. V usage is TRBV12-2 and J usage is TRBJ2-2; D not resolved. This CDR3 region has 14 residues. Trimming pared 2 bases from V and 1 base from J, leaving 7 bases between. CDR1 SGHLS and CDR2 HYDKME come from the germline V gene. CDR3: CASSPDINTGQLYF. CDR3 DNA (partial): TGTGCCAGCTCTCCTGACATAAACACCGGGCAGCTCTAC.

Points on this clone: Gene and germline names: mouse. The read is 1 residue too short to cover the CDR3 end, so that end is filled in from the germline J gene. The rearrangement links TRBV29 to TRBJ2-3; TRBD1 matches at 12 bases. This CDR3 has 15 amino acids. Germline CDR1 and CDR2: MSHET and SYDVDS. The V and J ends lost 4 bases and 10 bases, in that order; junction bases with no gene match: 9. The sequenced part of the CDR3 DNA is TGTGCTAGCAGTTCACTCCGGGACAGGGGGCCAGCGCTGTAT. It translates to CASSSLRDRGPALY. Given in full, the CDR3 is CASSSLRDRGPALYF.

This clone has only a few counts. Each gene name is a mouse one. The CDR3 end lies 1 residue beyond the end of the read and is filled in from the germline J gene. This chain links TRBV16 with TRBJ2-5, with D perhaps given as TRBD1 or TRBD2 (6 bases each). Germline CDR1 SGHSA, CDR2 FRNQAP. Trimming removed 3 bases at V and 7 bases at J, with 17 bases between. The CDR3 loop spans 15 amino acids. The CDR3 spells CASSFLSGAPYTQYF. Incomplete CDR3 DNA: TGTGCAAGCAGCTTCCTCTCGGGGGCGCCCTACACCCAGTAC.

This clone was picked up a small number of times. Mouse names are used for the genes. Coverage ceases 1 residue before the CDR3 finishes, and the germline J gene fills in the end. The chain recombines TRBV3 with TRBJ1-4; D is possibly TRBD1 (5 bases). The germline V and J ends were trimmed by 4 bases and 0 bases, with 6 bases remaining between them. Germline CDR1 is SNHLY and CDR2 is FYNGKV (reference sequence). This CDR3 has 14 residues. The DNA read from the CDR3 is TGTGCCAGCAGCTCGGGACTTTCCAACGAAAGATTATTT. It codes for CASSSGLSNERLF. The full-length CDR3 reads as CASSSGLSNERLFF. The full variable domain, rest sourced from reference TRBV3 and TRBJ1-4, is GPKVLQIPSHQIIDMGQMVTLNCDPVSNHLYFYWYKQILGQQMEFLVNFYNGKVMEKSKLFKDQFSVERPDGSYFTLKIQPTALEDSAVYFCASSSGLSNERLFFGHGTKLSVL.

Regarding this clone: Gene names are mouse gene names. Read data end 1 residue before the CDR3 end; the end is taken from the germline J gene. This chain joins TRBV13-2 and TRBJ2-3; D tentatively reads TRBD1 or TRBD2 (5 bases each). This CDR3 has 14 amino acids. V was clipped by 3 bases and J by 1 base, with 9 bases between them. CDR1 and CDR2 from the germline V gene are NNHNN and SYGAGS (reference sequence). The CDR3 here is CASGGGSGAETLYF. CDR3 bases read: TGTGCCAGCGGTGGGGGGTCTGGTGCAGAAACGCTGTAT.

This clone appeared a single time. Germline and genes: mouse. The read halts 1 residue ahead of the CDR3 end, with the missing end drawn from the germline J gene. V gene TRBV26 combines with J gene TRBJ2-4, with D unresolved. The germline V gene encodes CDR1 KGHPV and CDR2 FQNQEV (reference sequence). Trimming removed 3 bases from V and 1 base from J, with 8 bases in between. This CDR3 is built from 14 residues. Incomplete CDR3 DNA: TGTGCCAGCAGTCTAGAGATTGGTCAAAACACCTTGTAC. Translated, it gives CASSLEIGQNTLY. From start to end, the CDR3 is CASSLEIGQNTLYF.

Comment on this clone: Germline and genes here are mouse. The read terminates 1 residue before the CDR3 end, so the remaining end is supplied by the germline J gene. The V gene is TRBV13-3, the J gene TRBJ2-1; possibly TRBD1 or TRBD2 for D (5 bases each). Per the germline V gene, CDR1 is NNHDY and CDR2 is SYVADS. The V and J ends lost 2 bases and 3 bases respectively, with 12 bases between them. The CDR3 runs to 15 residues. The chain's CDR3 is CASSEPGRTYAEQFF. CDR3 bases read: TGTGCCAGCAGTGAGCCGGGACGGACCTATGCTGAGCAGTTC.

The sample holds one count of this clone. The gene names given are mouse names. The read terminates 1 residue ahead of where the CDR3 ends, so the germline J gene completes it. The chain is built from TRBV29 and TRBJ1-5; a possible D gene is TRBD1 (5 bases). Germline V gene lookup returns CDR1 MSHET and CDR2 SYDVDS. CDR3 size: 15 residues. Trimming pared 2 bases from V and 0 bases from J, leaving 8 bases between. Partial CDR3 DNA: TGTGCTAGCAGTTTAGGCAGGGTTAACAACCAGGCTCCGCTT. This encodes CASSLGRVNNQAPL. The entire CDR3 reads CASSLGRVNNQAPLF.

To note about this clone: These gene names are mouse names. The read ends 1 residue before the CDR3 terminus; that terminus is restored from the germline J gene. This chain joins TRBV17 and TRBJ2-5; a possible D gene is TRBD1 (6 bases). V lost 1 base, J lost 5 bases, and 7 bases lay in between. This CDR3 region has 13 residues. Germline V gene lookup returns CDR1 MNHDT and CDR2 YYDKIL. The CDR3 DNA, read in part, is TGTGCTAGCAGTAGAGGCAGGGGAGACACCCAGTAC. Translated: CASSRGRGDTQY. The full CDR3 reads CASSRGRGDTQYF.

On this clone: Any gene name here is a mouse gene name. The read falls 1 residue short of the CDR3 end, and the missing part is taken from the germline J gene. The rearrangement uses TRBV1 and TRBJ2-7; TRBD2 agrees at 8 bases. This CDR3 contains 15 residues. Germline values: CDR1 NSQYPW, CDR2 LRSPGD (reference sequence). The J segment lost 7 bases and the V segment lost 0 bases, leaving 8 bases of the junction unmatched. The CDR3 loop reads CTCSADSLGGGEQYF. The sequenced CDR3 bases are TGCACCTGCAGTGCAGATTCCCTGGGGGGAGGAGAACAGTAC.

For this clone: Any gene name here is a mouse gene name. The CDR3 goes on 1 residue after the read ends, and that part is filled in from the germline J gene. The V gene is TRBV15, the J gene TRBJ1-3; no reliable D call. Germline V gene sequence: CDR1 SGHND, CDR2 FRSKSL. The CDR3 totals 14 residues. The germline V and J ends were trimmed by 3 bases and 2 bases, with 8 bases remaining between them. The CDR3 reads CASSFGGTGNTLYF. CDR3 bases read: TGTGCCAGCAGTTTCGGAGGGACTGGAAATACGCTCTAT. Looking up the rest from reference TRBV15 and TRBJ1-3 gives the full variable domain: DAGVTQTPRHEVAEKGQTIILKCEPVSGHNDLFWYRQTKIQGLELLSYFRSKSLMEDGGAFKDRFKAEMLNSSFSTLKIQPTEPKDSAVYLCASSFGGTGNTLYFGEGSRLIVV.

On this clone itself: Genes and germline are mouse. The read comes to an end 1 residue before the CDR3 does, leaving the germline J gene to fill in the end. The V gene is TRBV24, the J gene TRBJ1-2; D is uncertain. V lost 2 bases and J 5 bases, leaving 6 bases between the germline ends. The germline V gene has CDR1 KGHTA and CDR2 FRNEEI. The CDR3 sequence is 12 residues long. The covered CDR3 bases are TGTGCCAGCAGTCTGGAGCTGTCCGACTACACC. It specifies CASSLELSDYT. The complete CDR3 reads CASSLELSDYTF.

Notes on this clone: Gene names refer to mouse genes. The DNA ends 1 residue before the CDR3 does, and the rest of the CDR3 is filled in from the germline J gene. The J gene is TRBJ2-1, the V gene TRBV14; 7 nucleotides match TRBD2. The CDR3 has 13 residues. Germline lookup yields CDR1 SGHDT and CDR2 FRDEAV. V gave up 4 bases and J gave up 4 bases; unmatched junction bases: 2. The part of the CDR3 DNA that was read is TGTGCCAGCAGTCTCTGGGGGTATGCTGAGCAGTTC. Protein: CASSLWGYAEQF. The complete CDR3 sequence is CASSLWGYAEQFF.

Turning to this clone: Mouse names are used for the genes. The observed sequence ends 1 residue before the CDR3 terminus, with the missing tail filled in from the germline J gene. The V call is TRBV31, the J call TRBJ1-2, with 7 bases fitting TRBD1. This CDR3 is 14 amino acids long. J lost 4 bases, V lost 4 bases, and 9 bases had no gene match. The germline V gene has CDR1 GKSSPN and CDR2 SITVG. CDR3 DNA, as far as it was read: TGTGCCTGGACCCGGGACAGAGGAGGCTCCGACTACACC. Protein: CAWTRDRGGSDYT. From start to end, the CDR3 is CAWTRDRGGSDYTF.

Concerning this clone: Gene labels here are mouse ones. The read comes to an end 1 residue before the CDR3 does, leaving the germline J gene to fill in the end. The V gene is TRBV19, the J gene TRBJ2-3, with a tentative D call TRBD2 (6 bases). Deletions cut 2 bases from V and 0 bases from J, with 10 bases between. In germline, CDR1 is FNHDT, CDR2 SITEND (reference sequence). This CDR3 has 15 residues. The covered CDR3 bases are TGTGCCAGCAGTATCGACTGGTCTAGTGCAGAAACGCTGTAT. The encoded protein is CASSIDWSSAETLY. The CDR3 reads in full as CASSIDWSSAETLYF.

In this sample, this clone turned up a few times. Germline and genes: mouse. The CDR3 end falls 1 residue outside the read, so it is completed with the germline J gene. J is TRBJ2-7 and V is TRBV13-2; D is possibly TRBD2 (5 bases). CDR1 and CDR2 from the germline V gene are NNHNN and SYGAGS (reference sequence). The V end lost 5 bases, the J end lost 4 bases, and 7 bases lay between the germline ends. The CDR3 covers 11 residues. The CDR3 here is CASGMGYEQYF. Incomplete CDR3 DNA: TGTGCCAGCGGAATGGGGTATGAACAGTAC.

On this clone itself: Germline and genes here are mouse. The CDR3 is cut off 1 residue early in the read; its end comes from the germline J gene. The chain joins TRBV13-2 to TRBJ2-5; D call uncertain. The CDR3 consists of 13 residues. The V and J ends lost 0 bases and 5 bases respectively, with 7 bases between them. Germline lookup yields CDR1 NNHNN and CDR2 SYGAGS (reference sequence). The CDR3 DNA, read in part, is TGTGCCAGCGGTGATGCGAGGATAGACACCCAGTAC. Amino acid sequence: CASGDARIDTQY. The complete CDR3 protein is CASGDARIDTQYF.

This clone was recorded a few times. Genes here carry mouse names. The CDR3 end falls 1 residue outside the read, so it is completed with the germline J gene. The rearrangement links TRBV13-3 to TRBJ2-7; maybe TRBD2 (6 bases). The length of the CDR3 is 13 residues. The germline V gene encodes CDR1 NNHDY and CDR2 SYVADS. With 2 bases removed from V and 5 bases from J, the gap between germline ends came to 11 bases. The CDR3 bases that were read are TGTGCCAGCAGTGAGCCTGGGGTTAATGAACAGTAC. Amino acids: CASSEPGVNEQY. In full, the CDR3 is CASSEPGVNEQYF.

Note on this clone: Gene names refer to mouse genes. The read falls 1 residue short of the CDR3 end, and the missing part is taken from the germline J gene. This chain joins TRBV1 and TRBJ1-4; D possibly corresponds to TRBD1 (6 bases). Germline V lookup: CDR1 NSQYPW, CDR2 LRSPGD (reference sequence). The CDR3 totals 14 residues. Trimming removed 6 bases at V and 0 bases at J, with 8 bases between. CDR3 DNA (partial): TGCACCTGCAGGGGACAAGTTTCCAACGAAAGATTATTT. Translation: CTCRGQVSNERLF. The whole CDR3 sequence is CTCRGQVSNERLFF.

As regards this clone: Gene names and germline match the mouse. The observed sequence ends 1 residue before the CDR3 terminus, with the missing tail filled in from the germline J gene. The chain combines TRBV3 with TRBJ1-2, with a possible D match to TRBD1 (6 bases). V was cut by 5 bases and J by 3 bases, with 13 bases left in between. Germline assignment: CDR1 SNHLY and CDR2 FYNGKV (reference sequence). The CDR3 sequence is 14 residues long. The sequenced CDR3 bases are TGTGCCAGCAGCCCCACCTACAGGGACTCCGACTACACC. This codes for CASSPTYRDSDYT. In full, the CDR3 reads CASSPTYRDSDYTF.

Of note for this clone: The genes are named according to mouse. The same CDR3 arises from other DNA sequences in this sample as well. CDR3 bases read: TGTGCCAGCAGTCCCGGGACAAATCAAGACACCCAGTAC. Translating gives CASSPGTNQDTQY. The entire CDR3 sequence reads CASSPGTNQDTQYF. V gene TRBV19 combines with J gene TRBJ2-5, with a possible D match to TRBD1 (6 bases). The read halts 1 residue ahead of the CDR3 end, with the missing end drawn from the germline J gene. V dropped 4 bases and J dropped 3 bases, with 12 bases sitting between them. This CDR3 spans 14 amino acids. The germline V gene encodes CDR1 FNHDT and CDR2 SITEND (reference sequence).